Reported below is one TCR beta chain. The data belong to a study of blood T cells in healthy people across ages. Germline V gene data show CDR1 as MGHDK and CDR2 as SYGVNS. V lost 3 bases, J lost 4 bases, and 12 bases stayed unmatched. The CDR3 consists of 17 residues. For the second PCR, which ran for 7 to 11 cycles, a sample-barcoded 5' primer and a J-beta primer mix were used. TCRdb reprocessed the 5' RACE reads via MiXCR and lists one record per CDR3 protein. Of some 640,000 distinct CDR3 sequences in the sample, around 49% were seen once. This rearrangement joins TRBV25-1 to TRBJ2-3; 8 bases are a match to TRBD1. The source is a woman aged 55-69 years in good health. The sample was blood. The CDR3 bases are TGTGCCAGCAGTGATGACAGGGGTCCCGGTGGTCCAGATACGCAGTATTTT. Translation gives CASSDDRGPGGPDTQYF.